This is a list of T cell receptor beta chains from one sample in a study of PD-1 blockade in classical Hodgkin lymphoma. The table came from immunoSEQ multiplex PCR; TCRdb's copy has only in-frame clones and leaves some out. Of some 70,000 clones in the sample, nearly 95% are singletons; the top ten hold roughly 2.6%. Sequenced: peripheral blood mononuclear cells (PBMCs). These receptors all come from a human donor with classical Hodgkin lymphoma. The CDR3 runs from the conserved cysteine through the conserved F or W. D genes are given only for firm matches. The listing skips clone size in some rows; elsewhere it reads once, few, many or a size class.

d_call clone_size j_call v_call cdr3_nt cdr3_aa
NA NA TRBJ2-7 TRBV11-2 TGTGCCAGCAGTTCCACAGCATCCTACGAGCAGTACTTC CASSSTASYEQYF
TRBD2 NA TRBJ2-7 TRBV7-2 TGTGCCAGCAGCTTAGCCGGGACTAGCGTTGAGCAGTACTTC CASSLAGTSVEQYF
TRBD2 NA TRBJ2-3 TRBV27 TGTGCCAGCAGTTCCTGGACTAGCGGGACCACAGATACGCAGTATTTT CASSSWTSGTTDTQYF
TRBD2 NA TRBJ2-2 TRBV4-1 TGCGCCAGCAGCCCTCGGGGGATAGCGGGAGGCATCGACGGGGAGCTGTTTTTT CASSPRGIAGGIDGELFF
TRBD1 once TRBJ2-1 TRBV5-1 TGCGCCAGCAGCCCGGGACAGGGATCTTACAATGAGCAGTTCTTC CASSPGQGSYNEQFF
NA NA TRBJ1-1 TRBV18 TGTGCCAGCTCACCGGTGTTGAACACTGAAGCTTTCTTT CASSPVLNTEAFF
NA once TRBJ2-5 TRBV20-1 TGCAGTGCTCATAAAGAGACCCAGTACTTC CSAHKETQYF
NA NA TRBJ1-2 TRBV2 TGTGCCAGCAGTCGACAGGAGGCTGGCTACACCTTC CASSRQEAGYTF
TRBD1 NA TRBJ1-3 TRBV28 TGTGCCAGCAGTCCACAGGGGGCGCGAAATACCATATATTTT CASSPQGARNTIYF
NA NA TRBJ2-2 TRBV18 TGTGCCAGCTCACCAAGCCTGAACACCGGGGAGCTGTTTTTT CASSPSLNTGELFF
NA once TRBJ2-7 TRBV7-8 TGTGCCAGCAGCTTAAGGGGGTACGGCGAGCAGTACTTC CASSLRGYGEQYF
NA once TRBJ2-3 TRBV18 TGTGCCAGCTCACCACCGGGCACAGATACGCAGTATTTT CASSPPGTDTQYF
NA NA TRBJ2-3 TRBV2 TGTGCCAGCAACATCCCAGTAGATGGTGACAGCAAAGGGGATACGCAGTATTTT CASNIPVDGDSKGDTQYF
NA NA TRBJ2-7 TRBV19 TGTGCCAGTAGCCGACCTAACCCCCCTTACGAGCAGTACTTC CASSRPNPPYEQYF
TRBD1 once TRBJ2-2 TRBV2 TGTGCCAGCAGCTGGACAGGAGCCAACACCGGGGAGCTGTTTTTT CASSWTGANTGELFF
NA NA TRBJ2-3 TRBV5-4 TGTGCCAGCAGCCCTCGCCTAGGGGGGGCAGATACGCAGTATTTT CASSPRLGGADTQYF
NA NA TRBJ2-7 TRBV9 TGTGCCAGCAGCTCAGGCTACGAGCAGTACTTC CASSSGYEQYF
NA NA TRBJ2-7 TRBV7-9 TGTGCCAGCAGCTCCACACCTCCAGTTACCTCCTACGAGCAGTACTTC CASSSTPPVTSYEQYF
NA NA TRBJ1-3 TRBV20-1 TGCAGTGCTGGGGGGGGGAACACCATATATTTT CSAGGGNTIYF
NA NA TRBJ2-3 TRBV11-2 TGTGCCAGCAGACCCTGGGGGGGGGCACGCACAGATACGCAGTATTTT CASRPWGGARTDTQYF
NA NA TRBJ2-5 TRBV6-1 TGTGCCAGCAGTGGGGCGTGGGCGGTACAAGAGACCCAGTACTTC CASSGAWAVQETQYF
NA NA TRBJ1-5 TRBV7-2 TGTGCCAGCAGCTTAACCCAAGGAGGGTTCGGGGCCCAGCATTTT CASSLTQGGFGAQHF
NA NA TRBJ2-7 TRBV6-5 TGTGCCAGCAGTTACGGGTCGGGGGCCTACGAGCAGTACTTC CASSYGSGAYEQYF
NA NA TRBJ1-3 TRBV7-9 TGTGCCAGCAGCTTATGGACATCTGGAAACACCATATATTTT CASSLWTSGNTIYF
NA few TRBJ2-7 TRBV28 TGTGCCAGCAGTTTTATCGTAACAGATATTTCCTACGAGCAGTACTTC CASSFIVTDISYEQYF
NA NA TRBJ2-7 TRBV19 TGTGCCAGTAGTATGGGCGGGACGGTTACCTACGAGCAGTACTTC CASSMGGTVTYEQYF
NA NA TRBJ2-7 TRBV29-1 TGCAGCGCTCAAGGGCCCTCCTACGAGCAGTACTTC CSAQGPSYEQYF
TRBD2 NA TRBJ2-1 TRBV13 TGTGCCAGCAGCTGCTTTTTAGCGGGAGACGCCTACAATGAGCAGTTCTTC CASSCFLAGDAYNEQFF
TRBD1 NA TRBJ1-1 TRBV2 TGTGCCAGCAGGACAGGGGAGGGTAACACTGAAGCTTTCTTT CASRTGEGNTEAFF
NA NA TRBJ2-3 TRBV4-1 TGCGCCAGCAGCCCGGGCAGGGGGGGCACAGATACGCAGTATTTT CASSPGRGGTDTQYF
NA NA TRBJ1-5 TRBV23-1 TGCGCCAGCAGTCAACGGAGGAATAGCAATCAGCCCCAGCATTTT CASSQRRNSNQPQHF
TRBD1 NA TRBJ2-3 TRBV19 TGTGCCAGTAGTCCAAACTCACGTGCGGGACAGGGCACAGATACGCAGTATTTT CASSPNSRAGQGTDTQYF
NA NA TRBJ1-1 TRBV20-1 TGCAGTGCCGTAAGGGGCCCCGAAGCTTTCTTT CSAVRGPEAFF
NA NA TRBJ1-2 TRBV28 TGTGCCAGCAGTGCAAGGGCCCTGGGAGGCTACACCTTC CASSARALGGYTF
TRBD2 NA TRBJ2-3 TRBV28 TGTGCCAGCAGTCTTGGGCTAGCGGGCACAGATACGCAGTATTTT CASSLGLAGTDTQYF
NA NA TRBJ2-2 TRBV28 TGTGCCACCTCCTTAGGATGGACCGGGGAGCTGTTTTTT CATSLGWTGELFF
NA few TRBJ1-2 TRBV5-1 TGCGCCTCCCGACGAGGCGGGGGTTCGGGTGGCTACACCTTC CASRRGGGSGGYTF
NA NA TRBJ2-6 TRBV19 TGTGCCAGTAGTGTGGCTGCCTTTGGTGCCAACGTCCTGACTTTC CASSVAAFGANVLTF
NA NA TRBJ1-3 TRBV2 TGTGCCAGCAGTGGCGACACCCGCTCTGGAAACACCATATATTTT CASSGDTRSGNTIYF
TRBD1 NA TRBJ1-1 TRBV27 TGTGCCAGCAGTTCACATCAACGGACAGGTGAAGCTTTCTTT CASSSHQRTGEAFF
NA NA TRBJ1-2 TRBV5-1 TGCGCCAGCAGCTTGGATCCAGGGGCGAAGGGGGACACCTTC CASSLDPGAKGDTF
TRBD2 NA TRBJ2-1 TRBV28 TGTGCCAGCAGTACCCTCCTAGCGGTGACCTACAATGAGCAGTTCTTC CASSTLLAVTYNEQFF